These 3 T cell receptor beta chains were sequenced from one sample in a study of blood T cell repertoires in COVID-19. TCRdb's copy holds only in-frame clones and misses some; the assay was immunoSEQ multiplex PCR. The sample records approximately 190,000 clones, about 88% being singletons. Specimen: peripheral blood. The receptors come from a man aged 70-80 years with active or convalescent COVID-19.

This chain uses TRBV27 with TRBJ1-6; D is uncertain. V lost 8 bases and J 0 bases, leaving 8 bases between the germline ends. Germline values: CDR1 MNHEY, CDR2 SMNVEV (reference sequence). The CDR3 totals 14 residues. The CDR3 nucleotides are TGTGCCAGCGCATACAGCTCCTATAATTCACCCCTCCACTTT. This translates into CASAYSSYNSPLHF.

The chain is built from TRBV28 and TRBJ1-5, with D possibly matching TRBD1 (5 bases). V lost 7 bases to trimming and J lost 6 bases, with 19 bases between them. The CDR3 is 15 residues long. Germline V lookup: CDR1 MDHEN, CDR2 SYDVKM. CDR3 loop: CASNPGGRRFQPQHF. CDR3 sequence (DNA): TGTGCCAGCAACCCCGGGGGAAGAAGGTTTCAGCCCCAGCATTTT.

The rearrangement joins TRBV11-3 to TRBJ2-3; 7 bases fit TRBD2. CDR3 length equals 16 residues. Unmatched junction bases numbered 5, after V lost 1 base and J lost 1 base. Germline CDR1 SGHNT, CDR2 YENEEA. In nucleotides, the CDR3 is TGTGCCAGCAGCTTAGGTCAGGGAGGGGGCACAGATACGCAGTATTTT. Translating it yields CASSLGQGGGTDTQYF.